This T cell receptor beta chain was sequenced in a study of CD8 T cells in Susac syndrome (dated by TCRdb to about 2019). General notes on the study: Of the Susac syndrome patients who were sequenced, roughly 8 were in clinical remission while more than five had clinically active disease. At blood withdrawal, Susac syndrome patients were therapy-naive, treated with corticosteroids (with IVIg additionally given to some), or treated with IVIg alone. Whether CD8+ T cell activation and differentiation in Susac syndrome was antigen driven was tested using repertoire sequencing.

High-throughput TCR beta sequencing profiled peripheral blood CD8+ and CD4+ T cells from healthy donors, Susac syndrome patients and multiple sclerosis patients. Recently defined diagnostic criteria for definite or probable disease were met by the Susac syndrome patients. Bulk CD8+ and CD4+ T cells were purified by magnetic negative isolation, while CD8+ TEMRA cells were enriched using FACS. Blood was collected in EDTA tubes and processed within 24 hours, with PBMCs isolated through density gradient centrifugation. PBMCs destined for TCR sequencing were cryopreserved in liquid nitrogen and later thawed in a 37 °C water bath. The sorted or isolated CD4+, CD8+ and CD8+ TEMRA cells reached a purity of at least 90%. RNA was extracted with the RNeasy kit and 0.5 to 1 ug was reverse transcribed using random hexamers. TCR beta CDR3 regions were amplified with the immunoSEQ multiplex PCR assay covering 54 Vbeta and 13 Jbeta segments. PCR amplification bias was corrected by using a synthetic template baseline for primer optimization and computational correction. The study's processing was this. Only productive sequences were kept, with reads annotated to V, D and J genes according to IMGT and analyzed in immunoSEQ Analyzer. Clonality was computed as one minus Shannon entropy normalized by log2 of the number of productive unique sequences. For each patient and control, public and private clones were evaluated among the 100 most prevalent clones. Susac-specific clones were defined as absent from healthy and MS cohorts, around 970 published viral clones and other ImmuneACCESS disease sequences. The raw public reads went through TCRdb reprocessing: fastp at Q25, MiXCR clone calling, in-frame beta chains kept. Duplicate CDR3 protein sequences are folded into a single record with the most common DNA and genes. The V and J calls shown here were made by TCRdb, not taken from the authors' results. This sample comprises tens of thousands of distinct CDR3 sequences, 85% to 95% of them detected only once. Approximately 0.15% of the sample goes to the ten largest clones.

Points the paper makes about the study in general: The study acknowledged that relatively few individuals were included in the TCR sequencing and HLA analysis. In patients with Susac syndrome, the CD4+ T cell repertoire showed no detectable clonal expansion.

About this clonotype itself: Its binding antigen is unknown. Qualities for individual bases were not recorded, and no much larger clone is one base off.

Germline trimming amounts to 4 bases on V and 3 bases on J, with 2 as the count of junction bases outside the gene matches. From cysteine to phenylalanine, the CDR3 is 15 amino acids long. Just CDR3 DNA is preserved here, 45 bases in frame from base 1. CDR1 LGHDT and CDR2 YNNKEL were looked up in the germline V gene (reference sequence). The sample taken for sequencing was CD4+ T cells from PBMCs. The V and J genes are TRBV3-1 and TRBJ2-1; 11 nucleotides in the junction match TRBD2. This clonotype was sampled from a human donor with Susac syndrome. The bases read TGTGCCAGCAGCCCCACTAGCGGGGGCTACAATGAGCAGTTCTTC. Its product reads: CASSPTSGGYNEQFF.